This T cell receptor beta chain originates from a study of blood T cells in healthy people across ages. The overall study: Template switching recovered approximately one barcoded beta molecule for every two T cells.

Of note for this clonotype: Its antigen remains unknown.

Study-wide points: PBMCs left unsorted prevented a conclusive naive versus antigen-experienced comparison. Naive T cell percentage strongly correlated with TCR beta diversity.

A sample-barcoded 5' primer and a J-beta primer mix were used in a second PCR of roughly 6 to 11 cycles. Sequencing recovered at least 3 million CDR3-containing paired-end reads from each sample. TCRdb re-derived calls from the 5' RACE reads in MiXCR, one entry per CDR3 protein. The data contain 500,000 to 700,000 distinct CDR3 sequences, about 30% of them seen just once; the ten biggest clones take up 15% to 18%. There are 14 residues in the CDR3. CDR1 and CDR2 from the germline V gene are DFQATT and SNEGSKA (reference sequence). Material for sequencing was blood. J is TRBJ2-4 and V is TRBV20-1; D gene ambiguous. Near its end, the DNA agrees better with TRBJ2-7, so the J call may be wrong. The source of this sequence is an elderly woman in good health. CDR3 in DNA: TGCAGTGCTAGAGCAGTCAGGAAATCCTACGAGCAGTACTTC. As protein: CSARAVRKSYEQYF.